This TCR beta chain was captured in a study of T cell repertoires in cytomegalovirus infection. This clonotype was seen many times. Its target is unknown. TCRdb called the reads again in MiXCR, with one record for every CDR3 protein. The sample shows under 350,000 distinct CDR3 sequences, roughly 21% of them seen only once. Germline trimming cut 4 bases from V and 15 bases from J; bases unmatched to any gene: 12. Germline V CDR1 and CDR2: SGHTA, FQGNSA. This CDR3 spans 13 amino acids. The rearrangement links TRBV7-2 to TRBJ1-5; 7 nucleotides line up with TRBD1. This TCR was recovered from a human donor in good health (CMV status not recorded). Some clones in this sample may be carry-over from other donors' samples. The sample in question was cultured PBMCs, obtained from culture after CMV antigen stimulation. CDR3 residues: CASSWTRDSATHF. CDR3 bases: TGTGCCAGCAGCTGGACAAGGGACAGCGCCACGCATTTT.